This record looks at one T cell receptor (beta chain) sequence and its context. The CDR3 loop spans 13 amino acids. Looked up from germline, CDR1 is LNHDA and CDR2 is SQIVND (reference sequence). Trimming removed 5 bases at V and 6 bases at J, with 13 bases between. These data originate in a study of OX40 agonist ivuxolimab in advanced cancers. Study context: Across the patients, intravenous ivuxolimab was delivered every 2 weeks at 0.01 to 10 mg/kg. Partial responses were recorded for three patients, including one with hepatocellular carcinoma and two with cutaneous melanoma.

Generated by immunoSEQ multiplex PCR, the TCRdb table keeps only in-frame clones and is missing some. This sample has some 75,000 clones, with more than 70% found just once. Patients with autoimmune history or systemic immunosuppression were excluded. The sequence came from an adult with an advanced solid tumor such as melanoma, head and neck, liver or kidney cancer. The sample here was CD4+ or CD8+ T cells sorted from blood, taken in a trial of the OX40 agonist ivuxolimab. The chain is built from TRBV19 and TRBJ1-1; the D is unclear. The chain's CDR3 is CASSLGRDAEAFF. The CDR3 DNA reads as TGTGCCAGTAGTCTCGGGCGTGATGCTGAAGCTTTCTTT.